This TCR beta chain is from a study of blood T cell repertoires in COVID-19. For the study at large: Donors in the United States, Italy and Spain gave samples during acute or convalescent COVID-19. Sample material is recorded as cDNA or gDNA derived from T cells, B-cell-depleted T cells, or PBMCs.

Source study methods: Cell counts per sample came from amplifying reference gene primers. TCRdb's copy holds only in-frame clones and misses some; the assay was immunoSEQ multiplex PCR. That table furnishes V, J and clone size, whereas the DNA furnished D and trimming. Here the sample spans some 200,000 clones, 80% being singletons. V was cut by 4 bases and J by 6 bases, with 16 bases left in between. Per germline, CDR1 SGHNT and CDR2 YYREEE (reference sequence). The CDR3 length is 14 residues. This clonotype was obtained from a human donor in a cohort sampled during active COVID-19. This rearrangement joins TRBV5-4 to TRBJ1-1, with a tentative D call TRBD1 (5 bases). Sequenced sample: peripheral blood. The CDR3 is CASSPDEGRAEAFF. Written as DNA, the CDR3 is TGTGCCAGCAGCCCGGACGAGGGGAGGGCTGAAGCTTTCTTT.